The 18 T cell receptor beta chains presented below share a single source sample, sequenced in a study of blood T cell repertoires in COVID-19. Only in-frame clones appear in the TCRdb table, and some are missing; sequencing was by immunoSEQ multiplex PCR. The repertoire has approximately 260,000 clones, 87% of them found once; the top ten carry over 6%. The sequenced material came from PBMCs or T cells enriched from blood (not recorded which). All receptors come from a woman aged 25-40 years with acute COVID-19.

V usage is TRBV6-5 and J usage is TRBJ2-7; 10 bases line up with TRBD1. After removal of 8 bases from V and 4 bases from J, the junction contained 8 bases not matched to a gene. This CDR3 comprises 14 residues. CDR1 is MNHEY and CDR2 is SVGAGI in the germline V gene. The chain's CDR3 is CASRWGQGSYEQYF. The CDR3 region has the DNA TGTGCCAGCCGATGGGGACAGGGGTCGTACGAGCAGTACTTC.

For the CDR3, the DNA is TGTGCCAGCACGTCCCCGGCGGGTAACACCGGGGAGCTGTTTTTT. Translated: CASTSPAGNTGELFF. This chain joins TRBV2 and TRBJ2-2; the D gene is possibly TRBD2 (5 bases). Germline CDR1 is SNHLY and CDR2 is FYNNEI. Trimming stripped 7 bases from V and 2 bases from J, with 14 bases between. This CDR3 is 15 amino acids long.

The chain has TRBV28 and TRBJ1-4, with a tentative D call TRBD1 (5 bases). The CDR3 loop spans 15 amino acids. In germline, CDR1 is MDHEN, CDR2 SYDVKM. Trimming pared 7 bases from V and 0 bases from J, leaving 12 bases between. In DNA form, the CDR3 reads TGTGCCAGCAACGGGGGGGATACAACTAATGAAAAACTGTTTTTT. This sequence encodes CASNGGDTTNEKLFF.

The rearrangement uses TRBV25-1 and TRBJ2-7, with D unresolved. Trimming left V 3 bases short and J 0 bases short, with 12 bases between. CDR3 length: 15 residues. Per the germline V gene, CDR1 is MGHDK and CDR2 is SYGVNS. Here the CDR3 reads CASSDFSEHSYEQYF. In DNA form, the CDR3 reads TGTGCCAGCAGTGATTTCAGCGAACACTCCTACGAGCAGTACTTC.

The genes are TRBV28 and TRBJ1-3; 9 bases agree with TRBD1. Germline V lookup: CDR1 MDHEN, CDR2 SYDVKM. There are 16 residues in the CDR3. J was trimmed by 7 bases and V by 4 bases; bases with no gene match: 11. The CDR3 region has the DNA TGTGCCAGCAGTTCGCCTACAGGGGGCATACGGAACACCATATATTTT. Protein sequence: CASSSPTGGIRNTIYF.

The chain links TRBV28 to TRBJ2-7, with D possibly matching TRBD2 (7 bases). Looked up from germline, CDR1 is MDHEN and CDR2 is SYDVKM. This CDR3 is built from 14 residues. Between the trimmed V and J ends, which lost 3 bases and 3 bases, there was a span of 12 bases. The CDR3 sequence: CASSFEGGDYEQYF. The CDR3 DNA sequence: TGTGCCAGCAGTTTTGAAGGGGGGGACTACGAGCAGTACTTC.

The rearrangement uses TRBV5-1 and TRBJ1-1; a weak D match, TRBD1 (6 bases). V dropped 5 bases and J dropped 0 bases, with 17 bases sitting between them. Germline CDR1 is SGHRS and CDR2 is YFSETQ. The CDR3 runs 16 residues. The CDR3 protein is CASRRVGTTMNTEAFF. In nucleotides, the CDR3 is TGCGCCAGCAGGAGGGTTGGGACAACGATGAACACTGAAGCTTTCTTT.

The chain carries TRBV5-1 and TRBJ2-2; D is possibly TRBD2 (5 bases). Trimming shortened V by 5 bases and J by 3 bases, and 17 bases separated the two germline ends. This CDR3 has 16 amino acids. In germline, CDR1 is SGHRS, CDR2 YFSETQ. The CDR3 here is CASRVEGSGYTGELFF. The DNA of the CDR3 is TGCGCCAGCAGGGTAGAGGGCTCGGGATACACCGGGGAGCTGTTTTTT.

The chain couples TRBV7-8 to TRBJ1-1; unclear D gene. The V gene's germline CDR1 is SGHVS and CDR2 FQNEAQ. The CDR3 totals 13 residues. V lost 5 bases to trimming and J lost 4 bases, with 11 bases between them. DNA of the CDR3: TGTGCCAGCAGCAGGAAGGAGGGCACTGAAGCTTTCTTT. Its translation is CASSRKEGTEAFF.

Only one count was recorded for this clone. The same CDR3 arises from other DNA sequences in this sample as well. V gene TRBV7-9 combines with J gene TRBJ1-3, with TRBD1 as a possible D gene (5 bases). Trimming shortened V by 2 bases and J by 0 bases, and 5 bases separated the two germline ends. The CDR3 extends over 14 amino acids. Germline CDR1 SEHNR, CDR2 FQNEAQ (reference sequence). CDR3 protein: CASSLTGSGNTIYF. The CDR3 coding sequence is TGTGCCAGCAGCTTAACAGGCTCTGGAAACACCATATATTTT.

This chain's CDR3 is CASSSGYGYEQYF. CDR3 DNA: TGTGCCAGCAGCTCAGGTTATGGGTACGAGCAGTACTTC. This chain uses TRBV11-2 with TRBJ2-7; no definite D call. With 4 bases removed from V and 4 bases from J, the gap between germline ends came to 11 bases. The CDR3 is 13 residues long. Germline CDR1 SGHAT, CDR2 FQNNGV.

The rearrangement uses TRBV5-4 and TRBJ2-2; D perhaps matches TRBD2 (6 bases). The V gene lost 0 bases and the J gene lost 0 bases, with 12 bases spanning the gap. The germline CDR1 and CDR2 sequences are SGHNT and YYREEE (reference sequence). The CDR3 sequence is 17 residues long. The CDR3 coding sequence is TGTGCCAGCAGCTTGGCTCCTCCTAGCGCGAACACCGGGGAGCTGTTTTTT. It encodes CASSLAPPSANTGELFF.

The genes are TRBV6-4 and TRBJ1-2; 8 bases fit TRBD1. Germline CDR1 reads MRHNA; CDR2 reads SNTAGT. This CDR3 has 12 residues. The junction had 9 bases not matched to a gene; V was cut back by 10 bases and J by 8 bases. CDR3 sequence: CATGGPTRGYTF. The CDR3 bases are TGTGCCACAGGGGGCCCCACTCGAGGCTACACCTTC.

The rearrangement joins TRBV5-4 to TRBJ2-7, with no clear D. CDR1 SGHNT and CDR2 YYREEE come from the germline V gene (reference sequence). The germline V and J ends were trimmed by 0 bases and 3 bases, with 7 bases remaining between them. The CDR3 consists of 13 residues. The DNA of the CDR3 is TGTGCCAGCAGCTTGGACGACATCTACGAGCAGTACTTC. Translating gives CASSLDDIYEQYF.

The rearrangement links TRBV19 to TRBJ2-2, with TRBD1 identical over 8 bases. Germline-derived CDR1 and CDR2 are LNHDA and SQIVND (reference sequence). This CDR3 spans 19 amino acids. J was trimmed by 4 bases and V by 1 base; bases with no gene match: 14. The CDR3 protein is CASSIVLFRRTGPTGELFF. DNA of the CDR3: TGTGCCAGTAGTATAGTCCTTTTCAGAAGGACAGGGCCCACCGGGGAGCTGTTTTTT. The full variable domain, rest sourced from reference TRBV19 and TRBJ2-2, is DGGITQSPKYLFRKEGQNVTLSCEQNLNHDAMYWYRQDPGQGLRLIYYSQIVNDFQKGDIAEGYSVSREKKESFPLTVTSAQKNPTAFYLCASSIVLFRRTGPTGELFFGEGSRLTVL.

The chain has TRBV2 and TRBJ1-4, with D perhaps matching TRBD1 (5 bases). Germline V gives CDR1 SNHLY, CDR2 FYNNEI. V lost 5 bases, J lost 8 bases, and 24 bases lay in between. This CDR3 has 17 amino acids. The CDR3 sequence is CASSKRKLGGEEEKLFF. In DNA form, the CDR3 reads TGTGCCAGCAGTAAAAGGAAACTCGGGGGAGAAGAGGAAAAACTGTTTTTT.

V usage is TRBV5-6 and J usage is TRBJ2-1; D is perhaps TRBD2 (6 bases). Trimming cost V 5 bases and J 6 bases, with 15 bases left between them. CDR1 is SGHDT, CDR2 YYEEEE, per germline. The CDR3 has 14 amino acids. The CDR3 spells CASSPNGGLNEQFF. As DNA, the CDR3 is TGTGCCAGCAGTCCCAACGGGGGACTCAATGAGCAGTTCTTC.

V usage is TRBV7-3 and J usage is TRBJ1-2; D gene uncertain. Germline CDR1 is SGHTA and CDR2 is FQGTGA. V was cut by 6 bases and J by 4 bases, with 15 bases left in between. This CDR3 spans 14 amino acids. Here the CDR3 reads CASSSRHQGYGYTF. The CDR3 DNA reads TGTGCCAGCAGTTCGAGACATCAAGGCTATGGCTACACCTTC.